These 17 T cell receptor beta chains originate from one sample sequenced in a study of CD8+ T cells in alopecia areata. Following RNA extraction, reverse transcription yielded cDNA that acted as the sequencing template. This table comes from immunoSEQ multiplex PCR, and its TCRdb copy is limited to in-frame clones, with some not included. Here the sample spans around 300,000 clones, 60% being singletons. Treatment denoted: oral pan-JAK inhibitor, 5-10 mg twice daily. Sequencing used CD4+ T cells sorted from blood, obtained around week 53, from a patient treated with tofacitinib. The receptors shown here come from a human donor with alopecia areata.

This chain uses TRBV18 with TRBJ2-7, with D unclear. The CDR3 spans 12 residues. V was cut by 6 bases and J by 4 bases, with 10 bases left in between. The germline V gene encodes CDR1 KGHSH and CDR2 LQKENI. The DNA of the CDR3 is TGTGCCAGCTCCCCGCAAAGGTACGAGCAGTACTTC. This translates into CASSPQRYEQYF.

The J gene is TRBJ2-5, the V gene TRBV29-1; weak D call: TRBD1 (5 bases). V was trimmed by 7 bases and J by 5 bases, leaving 8 bases between them. The CDR3 sequence is 10 residues long. Germline V gene sequence: CDR1 SQVTM, CDR2 ANQGSEA. Here the CDR3 reads CSAGWETQYF. Written as DNA, the CDR3 is TGCAGCGCAGGGTGGGAGACCCAGTACTTC.

The chain links TRBV7-6 to TRBJ2-7, with D perhaps matching TRBD1 (5 bases). V was trimmed by 1 base and J by 3 bases, leaving 16 bases between them. CDR1 is SGHVS and CDR2 is FNYEAQ in the germline V gene. This CDR3 comprises 16 residues. DNA for the CDR3: TGTGCCAGCAGCTTAGTACCTCAGGGATCCGGCTACGAGCAGTACTTC. Translation gives CASSLVPQGSGYEQYF.

The chain joins TRBV6-6 to TRBJ1-1; D remains ambiguous. CDR3 length equals 16 residues. Between the trimmed V and J ends, which lost 5 bases and 1 base, there was a span of 17 bases. Germline V gives CDR1 MNHNY, CDR2 SVGAGI (reference sequence). The CDR3 DNA reads TGTGCCAGCAGTAAACGATTGGTTGATCCGAACACTGAAGCTTTCTTT. It yields the protein CASSKRLVDPNTEAFF.

This clone was seen once. The V gene is TRBV9, the J gene TRBJ2-1; D not certain. The CDR3 is 12 residues long. V was trimmed by 4 bases and J by 4 bases, leaving 6 bases between them. Germline V gene lookup returns CDR1 SGDLS and CDR2 YYNGEE. The CDR3 nucleotides are TGTGCCAGCAGCTTCGGGTACAATGAGCAGTTCTTC. Protein product: CASSFGYNEQFF.

This clone showed up just a few times. V is TRBV5-5 and J is TRBJ1-3; possibly TRBD1 for D (5 bases). The V gene lost 2 bases and the J gene lost 0 bases, with 9 bases spanning the gap. Germline V gene sequence: CDR1 SGHKS, CDR2 YYEKEE (reference sequence). This CDR3 has 15 residues. CDR3 bases: TGTGCCAGCAGCTTCAGACAGACCTCTGGAAACACCATATATTTT. Protein product: CASSFRQTSGNTIYF.

This chain joins TRBV7-2 and TRBJ1-1; D remains unclear. CDR1 is SGHTA and CDR2 is FQGNSA in the germline V gene. This CDR3 is built from 13 residues. Trimming stripped 2 bases from V and 1 base from J, with 5 bases between. The CDR3 coding sequence is TGTGCCAGCAGCTTAAGTCGGAACACTGAAGCTTTCTTT. Protein: CASSLSRNTEAFF.

V gene TRBV6-1 combines with J gene TRBJ2-7; tentatively, D is TRBD1 (5 bases). The ends were cut back, 7 bases at V and 0 bases at J, with 16 bases in the middle. The germline V gene has CDR1 MNHNS and CDR2 SASEGT. The CDR3 runs to 15 residues. The chain's CDR3 is CASTFSTVSSYEQYF. CDR3 in DNA: TGTGCCAGCACCTTCTCGACAGTGAGCTCCTACGAGCAGTACTTC.

This clone was recorded a few times. The chain uses TRBV5-6 and TRBJ2-4, with 9 bases fitting TRBD1. Germline CDR1 reads SGHDT; CDR2 reads YYEEEE. Trimming cost V 4 bases and J 2 bases; bases outside gene matches: 4. This CDR3 has 15 residues. The CDR3 loop is CASSRTGETKNIQYF. Written as DNA, the CDR3 is TGTGCCAGCAGCAGGACAGGGGAAACCAAAAACATTCAGTACTTC.

CDR3 protein: CASSLGTSASEQFF. The DNA of the CDR3 is TGTGCCAGCAGCTTGGGAACCTCCGCCAGTGAGCAGTTCTTC. J is TRBJ2-1 and V is TRBV5-6; no reliable D call. Deletions cut 0 bases from V and 9 bases from J, with 13 bases between. CDR1 is SGHDT, CDR2 YYEEEE, per germline. The CDR3 has 14 amino acids.

The J gene is TRBJ2-1, the V gene TRBV9; 8 positions agree with TRBD2. Unmatched junction bases numbered 5, after V lost 0 bases and J lost 3 bases. The germline V gene has CDR1 SGDLS and CDR2 YYNGEE. This CDR3 is built from 16 residues. CDR3 DNA: TGTGCCAGCAGCGTAGAGGGCGGGGGGCTCTACAATGAGCAGTTCTTC. It codes for CASSVEGGGLYNEQFF.

The chain carries TRBV6-5 and TRBJ2-7; the D call may be TRBD1 or TRBD2 (5 bases each). Germline V gives CDR1 MNHEY, CDR2 SVGAGI. Trimming removed 6 bases from V and 9 bases from J, with 18 bases in between. The CDR3 contains 13 residues. The CDR3 sequence is CASSPTWTGGQYF. Here the CDR3 DNA reads TGTGCCAGCAGCCCCACCTGGACTGGGGGGCAGTACTTC.

The chain joins TRBV30 to TRBJ1-1; the D gene is possibly TRBD1 (6 bases). Looked up from germline, CDR1 is GTSNPN and CDR2 is SVGIG (reference sequence). V was shortened by 7 bases and J by 5 bases, with 17 bases between the two germline ends. The CDR3 spans 13 residues. CDR3 DNA: TGTGCCTCCACTGAAGGGGGATGGACTGAAGCTTTCTTT. Its protein is CASTEGGWTEAFF.

This chain joins TRBV29-1 and TRBJ2-7; 11 bases align to TRBD1. The CDR3 covers 12 residues. Germline CDR1 is SQVTM and CDR2 is ANQGSEA. V dropped 8 bases and J dropped 3; count of bases not matched to a gene: 3. CDR3 protein: CSYGTGGYEQYF. As DNA, the CDR3 is TGCAGCTACGGGACAGGGGGCTACGAGCAGTACTTC.

The V gene is TRBV7-9, the J gene TRBJ2-3; 8 bases match TRBD1. CDR3 size: 15 residues. Germline V gene sequence: CDR1 SEHNR, CDR2 FQNEAQ (reference sequence). V was clipped by 5 bases and J by 0 bases; unmatched bases: 4. Written as DNA, the CDR3 is TGTGCCAGCAGCAAACAGGGGGATAGCACAGATACGCAGTATTTT. As protein: CASSKQGDSTDTQYF.

This clone was recorded a few times. The rearrangement links TRBV6-5 to TRBJ1-2; D may be TRBD1 (5 bases). The CDR3 covers 13 residues. Germline V gene data show CDR1 as MNHEY and CDR2 as SVGAGI. Trimming took off 6 bases at V and 4 bases at J, with 12 bases between the two ends. DNA of the CDR3: TGTGCCAGCAGACCCAGGGAATTCTATGGCTACACCTTC. Translation gives CASRPREFYGYTF.

As concerns this clone: The same CDR3 is also encoded by other DNA sequences in this sample. The gene calls are TRBV6-6 and TRBJ1-2; D not resolved. Germline assignment: CDR1 MNHNY and CDR2 SVGAGI (reference sequence). The length of the CDR3 is 13 residues. V was trimmed by 5 bases and J by 0 bases, leaving 7 bases between them. The CDR3, as DNA: TGTGCCAGCAGTCCGGACCCTAACTATGGCTACACCTTC. Translated: CASSPDPNYGYTF.